This record looks at one T cell receptor (beta chain) sequence and its context. The data are from a study of preoperative IRX-2 immunotherapy in early breast cancer. Measured with immunoSEQ multiplex PCR; TCRdb has only the in-frame clones, and not every one. The table lists approximately 98,000 clones, roughly 88% of them singletons, with approximately 2% in the top ten. Germline V gene sequence: CDR1 SGHRS, CDR2 YFSETQ. Deletions cut 4 bases from V and 8 bases from J, with 15 bases between. The CDR3 loop spans 14 amino acids. The treatment was: preoperative locoregional IRX-2 cytokine immunotherapy.

The TCR sequence derives from a human donor with breast cancer. The V gene is TRBV5-1, the J gene TRBJ1-4; D gene unclear. Here the sequenced sample was tumor tissue, taken after IRX-2 immunotherapy. CDR3 nucleotides: TGCGCCAGCAGCCAACTGGTCGGAGGGGAAAAACTGTTTTTT. Translation: CASSQLVGGEKLFF.